Sequencing of this T cell receptor beta chain was carried out in a study of cytotoxic CD8 clonotypes in ibrutinib-treated CLL. Study information: The cohort had around 10 relapsed/refractory and some 14 treatment-naive patients, around 18 IGHV unmutated. Responses comprised about 24 partial and 2 complete; at median around six years, about 14 remained remitted and around 12 progressed. The response samples were taken once patients had been treated for a median of around 11 months, range 6 to 36.

The J segment lost 7 bases and the V segment lost 1 base, leaving 14 bases of the junction unmatched. The CDR3 runs 17 residues. Germline lookup yields CDR1 MDHEN and CDR2 SYDVKM. This clone was detected only a few times. For TCR beta libraries, about 1.9 micrograms of genomic DNA were obtained from cryopreserved PBMCs. The method was immunoSEQ multiplex PCR; TCRdb's version includes in-frame clones alone and lacks a portion of them. Of some 290,000 clones listed, around four fifths are singletons. This clonotype was obtained from a human donor with chronic lymphocytic leukemia. This specimen was PBMCs, taken before ibrutinib treatment. The J gene is TRBJ2-7, the V gene TRBV28, with 9 positions matching TRBD2. CDR3 residues: CASSLFVGSGSFLEQYF. CDR3 nucleotides: TGTGCCAGCAGTTTATTCGTGGGTAGCGGGAGTTTCTTAGAGCAGTACTTC.